Listed here are 12 T cell receptor beta chains from one sample, sequenced in a study of type 1 regulatory T cells (dated by TCRdb to the early 2020s). Sequenced using an Illumina MiSeq. The raw public reads went through TCRdb reprocessing: fastp at Q25, MiXCR clone calling, in-frame beta chains kept. One record per CDR3 amino acid sequence lists the most common genes and DNA. The sample table holds fewer than 20,000 distinct CDR3 sequences, of which 9.5% to 13% were seen once. The ten top clones hold approximately 2.5% of the sample. Sequencing was carried out using CD4+ T cells, either the whole sample or a sorted fraction (not recorded which). These receptor sequences come from a human donor in good health.

This clonotype was counted ten times or more. The chain is built from TRBV20-1 and TRBJ2-2; D is possibly TRBD2 (6 bases). The V gene lost 6 bases and the J gene lost 1 base, with 15 bases spanning the gap. This CDR3 is 15 amino acids long. The V gene's germline CDR1 is DFQATT and CDR2 SNEGSKA (reference sequence). Here the CDR3 DNA reads TGCAGTGCCCATACCGGGACTTTGAACACCGGGGAGCTGTTTTTT. This codes for CSAHTGTLNTGELFF.

This clonotype was seen only a few times. The V call is TRBV5-1, the J call TRBJ1-6, with 7 bases aligning to TRBD1. The CDR3 covers 14 residues. The V segment lost 1 base and the J segment 8 bases; nucleotides outside the gene matches: 3. Germline V gives CDR1 SGHRS, CDR2 YFSETQ. CDR3: CASSLIGGDSPLHF. Here the CDR3 DNA reads TGCGCCAGCAGCTTGATAGGGGGCGATTCACCCCTCCACTTT.

This clonotype appeared a few times. This rearrangement joins TRBV5-6 to TRBJ2-1, with 9 positions matching TRBD2. The germline gives CDR1 SGHDT, CDR2 YYEEEE. The ends lost 4 bases at V and 7 bases at J; junction bases unmatched: 12. The CDR3 consists of 16 residues. Here the CDR3 reads CASSLHSAGGQNEQFF. DNA of the CDR3: TGTGCCAGCAGCCTCCATAGTGCGGGAGGGCAGAATGAGCAGTTCTTC.

This clonotype appeared a few times. The V and J genes are TRBV30 and TRBJ1-5; D is unresolved. Trimming stripped 0 bases from V and 10 bases from J, with 13 bases between. The length of the CDR3 is 13 residues. Germline V lookup: CDR1 GTSNPN, CDR2 SVGIG (reference sequence). CDR3 in DNA: TGTGCCTGGAGTGTAACCGTGTCAGGACCCCAGCATTTT. Its translation is CAWSVTVSGPQHF. The full variable domain, completed using reference TRBV30 and TRBJ1-5, is SQTIHQWPATLVQPVGSPLSLECTVEGTSNPNLYWYRQAAGRGLQLLFYSVGIGQISSEVPQNLSASRPQDRQFILSSKKLLLSDSGFYLCAWSVTVSGPQHFGDGTRLSIL.

The rearrangement uses TRBV28 and TRBJ1-2; D possibly corresponds to TRBD1 (6 bases). Trimming took 3 bases from V and 2 from J, leaving 7 bases between them. The CDR3 extends over 13 amino acids. CDR1 is MDHEN and CDR2 is SYDVKM in the germline V gene. CDR3 DNA sequence: TGTGCCAGCAGTTTCGACAGGAACTATGGCTACACCTTC. It yields the protein CASSFDRNYGYTF.

This clonotype was observed at least ten times. Here the CDR3 reads CSALAGIDEQFF. The CDR3 DNA is TGCAGTGCTCTGGCCGGAATCGATGAGCAGTTCTTC. V usage is TRBV20-1 and J usage is TRBJ2-1; D is ambiguous. Germline V CDR1 and CDR2: DFQATT, SNEGSKA (reference sequence). Trimming removed 5 bases from V and 8 bases from J, with 13 bases in between. The CDR3 has 12 amino acids.

By proportion, this clonotype is medium-sized. V and J are TRBV7-3 and TRBJ1-1, with D perhaps TRBD1 (6 bases). The germline CDR1 and CDR2 sequences are SGHTA and FQGTGA. The CDR3 has 14 residues. V shed 6 bases and J shed 2 bases, with 13 bases lying between them. CDR3 loop: CASSLSGGNTEAFF. Written as DNA, the CDR3 is TGTGCCAGCAGTCTATCTGGGGGCAACACTGAAGCTTTCTTT. Full variable domain (missing parts from reference TRBV7-3 and TRBJ1-1): GAGVSQTPSNKVTEKGKYVELRCDPISGHTALYWYRQSLGQGPEFLIYFQGTGAADDSGLPNDRFFAVRPEGSVSTLKIQRTERGDSAVYLCASSLSGGNTEAFFGQGTRLTVV.

In its sample, this clonotype was seen a few times. This chain links TRBV7-3 with TRBJ2-1; 10 bases match TRBD2. In germline, CDR1 is SGHTA, CDR2 FQGTGA. This CDR3 is 16 amino acids long. The V gene end was trimmed by 5 bases and the J gene end by 2 bases; junction bases not matched to a gene: 6. CDR3 sequence reads: CASSRQAGGPYNEQFF. In nucleotides, the CDR3 is TGTGCCAGCAGCCGCCAAGCGGGAGGGCCCTACAATGAGCAGTTCTTC.

By share, this clonotype counts as medium-sized (0.01 to 0.1%). This chain uses TRBV23-1 with TRBJ2-5; a possible D gene is TRBD1 (6 bases). TRBV23-1 is annotated as an ORF whose role is uncertain. Trimming removed 4 bases at V and 1 base at J, with 10 bases between. The CDR3 covers 14 residues. As DNA, the CDR3 is TGCGCCAGCAGTCTACGGGACACCCAAGAGACCCAGTACTTC. It is translated as CASSLRDTQETQYF.

This rearrangement joins TRBV20-1 to TRBJ1-5, with D possibly matching TRBD1 (6 bases). V was shortened by 5 bases and J by 0 bases, with 17 bases between the two germline ends. Germline assignment: CDR1 DFQATT and CDR2 SNEGSKA (reference sequence). The CDR3 runs to 16 residues. The CDR3: CSARGGSRFSNQPQHF. The CDR3 region has the DNA TGCAGTGCTCGGGGGGGCAGCCGCTTTAGCAATCAGCCCCAGCATTTT.

The sample holds many counts of this clonotype. V is TRBV28 and J is TRBJ2-7; TRBD1 is a possible D gene (7 bases). Trimming removed 6 bases from V and 6 bases from J, with 30 bases in between. The CDR3 totals 18 residues. Germline CDR1 reads MDHEN; CDR2 reads SYDVKM. CDR3 nucleotide sequence: TGTGCCAGCAGGCTACCCCTCGGACAGGCCGCGGGATTTAGCGAGCAGTACTTC. Its protein is CASRLPLGQAAGFSEQYF.

By share, this clonotype counts as medium-sized. The rearrangement uses TRBV7-2 and TRBJ2-1; the match to TRBD2 covers 7 bases. The CDR3 is 14 amino acids. Trimming cost V 0 bases and J 5 bases; bases outside gene matches: 1. Germline lookup yields CDR1 SGHTA and CDR2 FQGNSA. The CDR3 nucleotides are TGTGCCAGCAGCTTAGCGGGGACTAACAATGAGCAGTTCTTC. Translating it yields CASSLAGTNNEQFF.